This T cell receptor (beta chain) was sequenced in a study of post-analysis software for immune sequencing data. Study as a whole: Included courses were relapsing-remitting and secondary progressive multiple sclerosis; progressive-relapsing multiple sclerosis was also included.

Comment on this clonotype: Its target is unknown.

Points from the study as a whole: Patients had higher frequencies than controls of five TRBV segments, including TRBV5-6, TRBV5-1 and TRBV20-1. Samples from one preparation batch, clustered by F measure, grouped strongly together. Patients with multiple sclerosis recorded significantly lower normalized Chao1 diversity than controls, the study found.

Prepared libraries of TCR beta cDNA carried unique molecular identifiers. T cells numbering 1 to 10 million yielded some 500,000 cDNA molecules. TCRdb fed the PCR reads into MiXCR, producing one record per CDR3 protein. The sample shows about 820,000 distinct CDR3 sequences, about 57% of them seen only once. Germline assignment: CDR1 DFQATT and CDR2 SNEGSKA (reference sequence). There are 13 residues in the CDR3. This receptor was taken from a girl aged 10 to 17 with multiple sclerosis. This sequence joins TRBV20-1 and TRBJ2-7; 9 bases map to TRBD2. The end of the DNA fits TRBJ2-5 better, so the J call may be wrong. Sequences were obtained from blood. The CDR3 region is CSARASGAETQYF. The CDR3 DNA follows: TGCAGTGCTAGGGCTAGCGGGGCGGAGACCCAGTACTTC.